This T cell receptor beta chain stems from a study of blood T cell repertoires in COVID-19. On the study more broadly: T cells, B-cell-depleted T cells, or PBMCs provided the cDNA or gDNA that served as material.

The CDR3 loop spans 16 amino acids. Trimming stripped 5 bases from V and 7 bases from J, with 23 bases between. Per the germline V gene, CDR1 is SGHNT and CDR2 is YENEEA. Per the authors' pipeline: From reference gene primer amplification, estimates of nucleated cell counts were derived. Clones were sequenced by immunoSEQ multiplex PCR, and TCRdb holds only the in-frame ones, with some missing. The V and J calls and the clone size are those of that table, but D and trimming were determined from the DNA. The repertoire has 100,000 to 150,000 clones, over 80% of them found once; the top ten carry about 9.5%.

Sequencing was done on a sample of peripheral blood. This chain joins TRBV11-3 and TRBJ1-1; D might be TRBD1 (5 bases). This TCR was recovered from a man between 35 and 55 years old with active or convalescent COVID-19. As DNA, the CDR3 is TGTGCCAGCAGCCCCGGGGACGGGGGAAATCGCAATGAAGCTTTCTTT. Encoded protein: CASSPGDGGNRNEAFF.